Here is one T cell receptor beta chain with its context. Its target is unknown. The data derive from a study of beta chain features in type 1 diabetes. The CDR3 totals 15 residues. Per germline, CDR1 SGHAT and CDR2 FQNNGV. V lost 3 bases to trimming and J lost 0 bases, with 8 bases between them. General study points: Shortening of TCRB CDR3s, moderate but significant, appeared in all four CD4+ subsets of Type 1 diabetes patients.

Expressed TCRB transcripts were sequenced because the entire RNA isolate underwent reverse transcription. Data came from immunoSEQ multiplex PCR; TCRdb stores just in-frame clones and leaves some out. The sample contains 400,000 or so clones, around 9.6% of which appear only once. Purity exceeding 98% was reached by all sorted populations. The chain uses TRBV11-2 and TRBJ2-2, with D maybe TRBD1 (6 bases). Sequenced input: central memory CD4+ T cells from blood. This clonotype was obtained from a man aged 25 to 40 with type 1 diabetes. The CDR3 region is CASSFNRANTGELFF. Here the CDR3 DNA reads TGTGCCAGCAGCTTTAACAGGGCGAACACCGGGGAGCTGTTTTTT. Complete variable domain (other parts from reference TRBV11-2 and TRBJ2-2): EAGVAQSPRYKIIEKRQSVAFWCNPISGHATLYWYQQILGQGPKLLIQFQNNGVVDDSQLPKDRFSAERLKGVDSTLKIQPAKLEDSAVYLCASSFNRANTGELFFGEGSRLTVL.